What follows are 15 T cell receptor beta chains derived from one specimen sequenced in a study of beta chain features in type 1 diabetes. The isolated RNA, all of it, was reverse transcribed, so expressed TCRB transcripts were what got sequenced. This table comes from immunoSEQ multiplex PCR, and its TCRdb copy is limited to in-frame clones, with some not included. The sample lists 38,000 or so clones; 50% to 75% were seen once. Material for sequencing was Tregs from blood. The origin of the receptors is a woman aged 25 to 39 in good health.

This clone was observed a single time. The chain employs TRBV7-9 and TRBJ2-5; 10 nucleotides align to TRBD2. Germline values: CDR1 SEHNR, CDR2 FQNEAQ (reference sequence). The length of the CDR3 is 14 residues. J was trimmed by 11 bases and V by 1 base; bases with no gene match: 7. The CDR3 reads CASSLELAGREQYF. CDR3 in DNA: TGTGCCAGCAGCTTAGAACTAGCGGGAAGGGAGCAGTACTTC.

J is TRBJ1-5 and V is TRBV19; 7 nucleotides align to TRBD1. The CDR3 consists of 15 residues. V trimming: 6 bases; J trimming: 1 base; junction bases outside the gene matches: 6. CDR1 is LNHDA, CDR2 SQIVND, per germline (reference sequence). For the CDR3, the DNA is TGTGCCAGTAGGCTCGACAGGGCAAGCAATCAGCCCCAGCATTTT. Its protein product is CASRLDRASNQPQHF.

The V gene is TRBV6-5, the J gene TRBJ1-5; no definite D call. The CDR3 loop spans 13 amino acids. Per germline, CDR1 MNHEY and CDR2 SVGAGI. Trimming removed 3 bases at V and 4 bases at J, with 7 bases between. CDR3 amino acids: CASSYFGNQPQHF. The CDR3 bases are TGTGCCAGCAGTTATTTCGGTAATCAGCCCCAGCATTTT.

The chain is built from TRBV4-1 and TRBJ2-1, with TRBD2 matching over 7 bases. CDR1 is MGHRA and CDR2 is YSYEKL in the germline V gene. CDR3 length: 20 residues. J was trimmed by 0 bases and V by 0 bases; bases with no gene match: 14. CDR3 sequence (DNA): TGCGCCAGCAGCCAAGATCTAGGTACTAGCGCCTCACCCTCCTACAATGAGCAGTTCTTC. Translating gives CASSQDLGTSASPSYNEQFF.

The genes are TRBV7-9 and TRBJ2-3, with D uncertain. The CDR3 contains 11 residues. V lost 5 bases, J lost 7 bases, and 7 bases lay in between. CDR1 is SEHNR, CDR2 FQNEAQ, per germline (reference sequence). CDR3 loop: CASSPGNTQYF. The CDR3 coding sequence is TGTGCCAGCAGCCCGGGTAATACGCAGTATTTT.

The chain combines TRBV6-1 with TRBJ2-3, with a possible D match to TRBD1 (7 bases). V lost 6 bases and J 2 bases, leaving 15 bases between the germline ends. This CDR3 has 15 amino acids. Germline loops: CDR1 MNHNS, CDR2 SASEGT. Here the CDR3 reads CASRDGGTVTDTQYF. In DNA, the CDR3 is TGTGCCAGCAGAGATGGCGGGACAGTCACAGATACGCAGTATTTT.

The chain combines TRBV2 with TRBJ2-2, with 7 bases aligning to TRBD1. The CDR3 runs 16 residues. V trimming: 6 bases; J trimming: 2 bases; junction bases outside the gene matches: 9. Germline V CDR1 and CDR2: SNHLY, FYNNEI. The CDR3 spells CASSGSGTVNTGELFF. In nucleotides, the CDR3 is TGTGCCAGCAGCGGATCCGGGACAGTCAACACCGGGGAGCTGTTTTTT.

The CDR3 region has the DNA TGTGCCAGCACCCCTCTTCAGGGATCGGGGGCCAACGTCCTGACTTTC. Its translation is CASTPLQGSGANVLTF. This rearrangement joins TRBV27 to TRBJ2-6, with TRBD1 as a possible D gene (5 bases). The CDR3 is made up of 16 amino acids. Trimming shortened V by 7 bases and J by 4 bases, and 17 bases separated the two germline ends. The germline gives CDR1 MNHEY, CDR2 SMNVEV (reference sequence).

This clone was seen only a few times. The chain joins TRBV28 to TRBJ2-7; D ambiguous. The CDR3 extends over 11 amino acids. CDR1 and CDR2 (germline): MDHEN, SYDVKM. The CDR3 loop reads CASSGRREQYF. The CDR3 DNA sequence: TGTGCTAGTTCTGGGCGTAGGGAGCAGTACTTC. The variable domain in full, with the rest retrieved from reference TRBV28 and TRBJ2-7, is DVKVTQSSRYLVKRTGEKVFLECVQDMDHENMFWYRQDPGLGLRLIYFSYDVKMKEKGDIPEGYSVSREKKERFSLILESASTNQTSMYLCASSGRREQYFGPGTRLTVT.

This clone was seen only a few times. The chain carries TRBV6-1 and TRBJ2-3, with TRBD2 identical over 8 bases. Losses at the gene ends were 4 bases for V and 2 bases for J; bases not matched to a gene: 5. CDR1 is MNHNS, CDR2 SASEGT, per germline. This CDR3 spans 15 amino acids. The DNA for the CDR3 is TGTGCCAGCAGTGTAACTAGCGGAGACACAGATACGCAGTATTTT. Translated, it gives CASSVTSGDTDTQYF.

Notes on this clone: Other DNA sequences from this sample encode an identical CDR3 as well. CDR3 protein: CATSRDRQAQETQYF. The CDR3 DNA reads TGTGCCACCAGCAGAGATCGGCAGGCCCAAGAGACCCAGTACTTC. The chain combines TRBV15 with TRBJ2-5; D gene unclear. V lost 0 bases and J 1 base, leaving 9 bases between the germline ends. This CDR3 is built from 15 residues. Germline CDR1 and CDR2: LNHNV and YYDKDF (reference sequence). Full variable domain (rest looked up from reference TRBV15 and TRBJ2-5): DAMVIQNPRYQVTQFGKPVTLSCSQTLNHNVMYWYQQKSSQAPKLLFHYYDKDFNNEADTPDNFQSRRPNTSFCFLDIRSPGLGDTAMYLCATSRDRQAQETQYFGPGTRLLVL.

The J gene is TRBJ2-7, the V gene TRBV18, with 7 positions matching TRBD1. There are 14 residues in the CDR3. The V segment lost 3 bases and the J segment 6 bases; nucleotides outside the gene matches: 8. Germline V gene data show CDR1 as KGHSH and CDR2 as LQKENI. The CDR3 nucleotides read TGTGCCAGCTCACCCGGGGCAGGGGGAGCCGAGCAGTACTTC. Amino acid sequence: CASSPGAGGAEQYF.

The gene calls are TRBV5-5 and TRBJ2-5; 7 positions agree with TRBD1. The CDR3 totals 17 residues. Germline lookup yields CDR1 SGHKS and CDR2 YYEKEE (reference sequence). Trimming cost V 0 bases and J 5 bases; bases outside gene matches: 13. DNA for the CDR3: TGTGCCAGCAGCTTGGGCTATAGTGGGGGACAGCGGGAGACCCAGTACTTC. It specifies CASSLGYSGGQRETQYF.

The CDR3 DNA reads TGTGCCAGCTCACCCGGGACAGGGAATTCACCCCTCCACTTT. This codes for CASSPGTGNSPLHF. V is TRBV18 and J is TRBJ1-6; 9 positions agree with TRBD1. The CDR3 is 14 residues long. V gave up 3 bases and J gave up 7 bases; unmatched junction bases: 1. Germline V gives CDR1 KGHSH, CDR2 LQKENI.

The chain couples TRBV5-1 to TRBJ2-2; D possibly corresponds to TRBD1 (6 bases). The CDR3 consists of 16 residues. V was clipped by 2 bases and J by 7 bases, with 18 bases between them. Germline-derived CDR1 and CDR2 are SGHRS and YFSETQ. This chain's CDR3 is CASSFATGQRDGELFF. The CDR3 DNA reads as TGCGCCAGCAGCTTCGCGACAGGCCAGCGAGACGGGGAGCTGTTTTTT.